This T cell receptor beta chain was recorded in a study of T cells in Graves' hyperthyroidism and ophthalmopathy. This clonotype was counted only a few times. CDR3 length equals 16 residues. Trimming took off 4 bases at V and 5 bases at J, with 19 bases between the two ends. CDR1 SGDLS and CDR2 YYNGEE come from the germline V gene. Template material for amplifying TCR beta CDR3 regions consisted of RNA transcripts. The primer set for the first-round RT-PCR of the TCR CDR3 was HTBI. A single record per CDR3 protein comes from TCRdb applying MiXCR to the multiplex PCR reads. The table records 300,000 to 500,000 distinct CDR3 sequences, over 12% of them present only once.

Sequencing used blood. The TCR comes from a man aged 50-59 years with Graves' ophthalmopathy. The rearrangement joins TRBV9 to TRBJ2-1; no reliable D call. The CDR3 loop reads CASSPLDPAEHNEQFF. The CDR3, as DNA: TGTGCCAGCAGCCCATTGGACCCTGCCGAGCACAATGAGCAGTTCTTC.